A single T cell receptor beta chain is shown here with its context. No cognate antigen has been identified for it. Qualities for individual bases were not recorded, and no much larger clone is one base off. Synthetic TCR analog templates were spiked into each PCR so that absolute template abundance could be estimated from read counts. The immunoSEQ assay was used to amplify TCRbeta CDR3 regions from genomic DNA with bias-controlled V and J gene primers. Sequencing of rearranged TCRbeta segments was done at approximately 20X coverage. The study's processing was this. Sequencing errors were corrected by clustering and CDR3s were annotated against IMGT to assign V, D and J genes. Out-of-frame and stop-codon sequences were excluded, and only productive TCRbeta rearrangements were used in downstream analyses. To compute clonality, Shannon entropy was normalized by the log of the number of unique productive sequences and then subtracted from one. Fisher's exact test with Benjamini-Hochberg correction, at a threshold of adjusted p below 0.01, was used to find clones that differed between time points or between blood and tumor. TCRdb took over this immuneACCESS table, retaining in-frame rearrangements with V and J assigned. Such tables are incomplete; in checked studies, under half of the missing clones stem from an unresolved V gene, and the remainder is unexplained. V, J and clone size are those of that table, while D and trimming were read from the DNA. The sample contains around 120,000 clones, 75% to 90% of them found a single time. Around 1.7% of the sample is held by the ten biggest clonotypes.

The sample originates from a study of PD-L1 blockade in urothelial cancer (dated by TCRdb to 2015 to 2018). For context, the study as a whole: Therapy was started around 2014 for all patients, and atezolizumab 1,200 mg was administered intravenously every 3 weeks. The study was an exploratory multi-omic analysis of somatic, immune and clinical correlates of response to PD-L1 blockade with atezolizumab in urothelial cancer. Twenty-five of 29 patients were identified as males with urothelial cancer of bladder origin, and a prior smoking history was reported by 18 of 29 patients. Eight or nine patients reached durable clinical benefit, while 20 to 25 patients did not. A median of around 150,000 T cells and just over 80,000 unique TCRs was obtained from blood samples, and a median clonality of around 0.08 was observed. Durable clinical benefit meant progression-free survival longer than 6 months, and TCR features were also tested against progression-free and overall survival. An ECOG performance status of 0 or 1 was recorded for the patients, and 0 to 3 prior chemotherapy regimens had been received by the patients. Blood samples were analyzed at 3 weeks after treatment start (second dose) and at 6 weeks after treatment start. Approximately 30 patients had pretreatment blood TCR-seq, roughly 24 had at least one posttreatment blood collection, and roughly 24 had tumor TCR-seq. In the same patients, pretreatment tumors underwent whole exome sequencing and RNA sequencing in addition to TCR sequencing. TCR sequencing covered pretreatment tumor samples and matched, serially collected peripheral blood taken before and after atezolizumab treatment. The paper's findings and limits, for the study overall: Among patients with durable benefit, tumor-associated TCR clones showed greater expansion in peripheral blood 3 weeks after treatment started (n = 22, p = 0.022). Small sample size (n of about 30) and many exploratory analyses mean the results are intended to be hypothesis-generating. Improved progression-free and overall survival was found to be associated with pretreatment peripheral blood TCR clonality below the median.

Interpreted using the paper, the time point label stands for: peripheral blood 6 weeks after treatment start. A cohort of 30 or so patients with locally advanced or metastatic urothelial carcinoma, treated at Memorial Sloan Kettering on a trial protocol, was included. Peripheral blood mononuclear cells were collected pretreatment and during treatment, with between 1 and 8 total time points per patient. The Qiagen DNeasy Blood extraction kit was used to purify genomic DNA from total PBMCs and tumor samples. PBMCs were collected pretreatment and during treatment, and were isolated and stored as previously described. Trimming removed 4 bases from V and 0 bases from J, leaving 7 bases between the germline ends. The germline V gene supplies CDR1 ENHRY and CDR2 SYGVKD. The CDR3 runs 14 residues from the cysteine to the phenylalanine. The only DNA kept is the CDR3, 42 bases in frame from the first base.

The receptor was derived from a man between 60 and 75 years old with urothelial cancer. The chain joins TRBV10-3 to TRBJ1-3; confidence is insufficient to name the D gene. The sequencing used PBMCs, collected around atezolizumab (anti-PD-L1) treatment. CDR3 region: CAISVQSSGNTIYF. The sequenced DNA is TGTGCCATCAGTGTCCAGTCCTCTGGAAACACCATATATTTT.